The 2 T cell receptor beta chains reported below all come from one sample, sequenced in a study of blood T cell repertoires in COVID-19 (dated by TCRdb to 2020 to 2022). The library was made by the immunoSEQ multiplex PCR assay. Held by TCRdb, this immuneACCESS table contains in-frame sequences only and omits some clones. Under half of the omission traces to an unresolved V gene where checked; the cause of the rest is unknown. In all, the sample holds approximately 120,000 clones, and roughly four fifths of those were seen once. In total, the top ten clones hold 3.5% to 4.5% of the sample. Input material: peripheral blood. The receptors derive from a woman between 50 and 59 years old with acute or convalescent COVID-19.

The chain employs TRBV20-1 and TRBJ1-4; D is uncertain. CDR3 size: 11 residues. Germline loops: CDR1 DFQATT, CDR2 SNEGSKA (reference sequence). Between the trimmed V and J ends, which lost 0 bases and 8 bases, there was a span of 4 bases. CDR3 DNA sequence: TGCAGTGCTAGAGATAGCGAAAAACTGTTTTTT. This encodes CSARDSEKLFF.

This clone was observed a handful of times. The chain employs TRBV18 and TRBJ2-7; a weak D match, TRBD1 (6 bases). The V gene lost 3 bases and the J gene lost 0 bases, with 21 bases spanning the gap. Germline lookup yields CDR1 KGHSH and CDR2 LQKENI. The CDR3 loop spans 18 amino acids. The CDR3 sequence is CASSPFQDRGLNSYEQYF. Here the CDR3 DNA reads TGTGCCAGCTCACCTTTTCAGGACAGAGGCCTCAACTCCTACGAGCAGTACTTC.